The rows below give T cell receptor beta chains drawn from one sample of a study of blood T cell repertoires in COVID-19. Some clones are missing from TCRdb's copy, which holds only in-frame ones; the method was immunoSEQ multiplex PCR. The sample records fewer than 110,000 clones, 87% being singletons. What was sequenced was peripheral blood. The source is a human donor in a cohort sampled during active COVID-19. The CDR3 runs from the conserved cysteine through the conserved F or W. D genes are given only for firm matches. Clone size is given for some rows only: seen once, a few or many times, or a class if the clone is expanded.

clone size	V gene	D gene	J gene	CDR3 DNA	CDR3 protein
NA	TRBV3-1/TRBV3-2	TRBD2	TRBJ2-3	TGTGCCAGCAGCCCGCCTAGCGGAGCAGATACGCAGTATTTT	CASSPPSGADTQYF
NA	TRBV6-5	NA	TRBJ2-1	TGTGCCAGCTTTGACACCGCCTACAATGAGCAGTTCTTC	CASFDTAYNEQFF
NA	TRBV7-9	TRBD1	TRBJ2-7	TGTGCCAGCAGCAAATGGACAGGACCCTACGGGTTTGAGAAGTACTTC	CASSKWTGPYGFEKYF
NA	TRBV24-1	NA	TRBJ2-5	TGTGCCACCGCCCAGGGGGAGACCCAGTACTTC	CATAQGETQYF
NA	TRBV9	TRBD1	TRBJ2-7	TGTGCCAGCAGCTCCACCGGGACAGCTTACGAGCAGTACTTC	CASSSTGTAYEQYF
NA	TRBV5-6	TRBD1	TRBJ2-5	TGTGCCAGCAGCTTTTACAGGGGCCAAGAGACCCAGTACTTC	CASSFYRGQETQYF
NA	TRBV9	TRBD2	TRBJ2-5	TGTGCCAGCAGCGTAGATGGGACTAGCGGGGGCGGAGAGACCCAGTACTTC	CASSVDGTSGGGETQYF
NA	TRBV29-1	TRBD2	TRBJ2-5	TGCAGCGTCGAGAGCGGGGAAGAGACCCAGTACTTC	CSVESGEETQYF
NA	TRBV28	NA	TRBJ1-3	TGTGCCAGCATCGAGAGAAAATCTGGAAACACCATATATTTT	CASIERKSGNTIYF
NA	TRBV4-1	TRBD1	TRBJ2-3	TGCGCCAGCAGCACTGGGGGACAGGGGTTGGCAGATACGCAGTATTTT	CASSTGGQGLADTQYF
NA	TRBV5-1	TRBD1	TRBJ2-2	TGCGCCAGCAGCTTGGTTACAGGGGGGAACACCGGGGAGCTGTTTTTT	CASSLVTGGNTGELFF
NA	TRBV5-1	TRBD1	TRBJ1-4	TGCGCCAGCAGCTTGGGGGGACAGCTTGAAAAACTGTTTTTT	CASSLGGQLEKLFF
NA	TRBV12-3/TRBV12-4	NA	TRBJ1-1	TGTGCCAGCAGTTTGGCAGAGAACACTGAAGCTTTCTTT	CASSLAENTEAFF
once	TRBV9	TRBD1	TRBJ2-3	TGTGCCAGCAGCGTAGAGGACAGGGGGTGGACAGATACGCAGTATTTT	CASSVEDRGWTDTQYF
NA	TRBV21-1	NA	TRBJ2-7	TGTGCCAGCAGCAAAATGAGCGGGAAGATCTACGAGCAGTACTTC	CASSKMSGKIYEQYF
NA	TRBV5-5	NA	TRBJ2-5	TGTGCCAGCAGCACTAAGGTAGAGACCCAGTACTTC	CASSTKVETQYF
NA	TRBV6-6	NA	TRBJ1-4	TGTGCCAGCAGTTACTCCGGTTGGGGGGGGAATGAAAAACTGTTTTTT	CASSYSGWGGNEKLFF
NA	TRBV7-9	TRBD1	TRBJ2-7	TGTGCCAGCAGCCCTCACTTAGCAGGGGGCAAGCAGTACTTC	CASSPHLAGGKQYF
NA	TRBV28	TRBD2	TRBJ2-7	TGTGCCAGCAGGCCCTCCTTCGGCGGGAGATTCTACGAGCAGTACTTC	CASRPSFGGRFYEQYF
NA	TRBV24-1	TRBD1	TRBJ2-3	TGTGCCACCAGTGATTTGCAAGACAGGGGATACACAGATACGCAGTATTTT	CATSDLQDRGYTDTQYF
NA	TRBV30	NA	TRBJ2-2	TGTGCCTGGAGTGCATCAGGGTTGCGGGAGCTGTTTTTT	CAWSASGLRELFF
NA	TRBV7-2	TRBD2	TRBJ2-3	TGTGCCAGCAGCTCGCGGGGGGCAGATACGCAGTATTTT	CASSSRGADTQYF
NA	TRBV7-8	TRBD2	TRBJ2-7	TGTGCCAGCACTATAAACCCGGGACTAGCTTACGAGCAGTACTTC	CASTINPGLAYEQYF
NA	TRBV27	NA	TRBJ2-7	TGTGCCAGCAGAAGTAGAGCCTACGAGCAGTACTTC	CASRSRAYEQYF
NA	TRBV5-1	TRBD2	TRBJ2-5	TGCGCCAGCAGCTCGGGACTAGCGGGGGCCAACCAAGAGACCCAGTACTTC	CASSSGLAGANQETQYF
NA	TRBV14	TRBD2	TRBJ2-3	TGTGCCAGCAGCCAGACTAGCTTCACAGATACGCAGTATTTT	CASSQTSFTDTQYF
NA	TRBV11-2	NA	TRBJ1-2	TGTGCCAGCAGCTTACGATCCAGCGATAACTATGGCTACACCTTC	CASSLRSSDNYGYTF
NA	TRBV19	TRBD2	TRBJ2-5	TGTGCCAGTGGTCTAGCGGGAGGAGGAATTGGGGAGACCCAGTACTTC	CASGLAGGGIGETQYF
NA	TRBV19	TRBD1	TRBJ1-1	TGTGCCTCGGACAGGGATAACACTGAAGCTTTCTTT	CASDRDNTEAFF
NA	TRBV7-9	TRBD2	TRBJ2-5	TGTGCCAGCACACATGGCGGGGGAGAAGAGACCCAGTACTTC	CASTHGGGEETQYF
NA	TRBV9	NA	TRBJ2-5	TGTGCCAGCAGCGTCGGTAGCGAAGAGACCCAGTACTTC	CASSVGSEETQYF
NA	TRBV11-3	NA	TRBJ2-7	TGTGCCAGCAGCAGCTCAGATTGGGCCGAGCAGTACTTC	CASSSSDWAEQYF
NA	TRBV19	NA	TRBJ2-7	TGTGCCAGTAGCCTCTACCCCGGGGGGCGAACCTACGAGCAGTACTTC	CASSLYPGGRTYEQYF
NA	TRBV27	TRBD1	TRBJ1-6	TGTGCCAGCAGTTTCCTAATAAACAGGGGGAATTCACCCCTCCACTTT	CASSFLINRGNSPLHF
NA	TRBV5-1	NA	TRBJ1-3	TGCGCCAGCAGCTTGGTGCCTCAGGGGCTGAATGGAAACACCATATATTTT	CASSLVPQGLNGNTIYF
once	TRBV3-1/TRBV3-2	TRBD1	TRBJ2-5	TGTGCCAGCACCCAGCTCTTCGGGACAGGGGGCGGTGAGACCCAGTACTTC	CASTQLFGTGGGETQYF
NA	TRBV12-3/TRBV12-4	NA	TRBJ1-1	TGTGCCAGCAGTTTAAGGGGGTCTGAAGCTTTCTTT	CASSLRGSEAFF
NA	TRBV2	TRBD2	TRBJ2-5	TGTGCCAGCCCTTCAGCGGGGGGCCAAGAGACCCAGTACTTC	CASPSAGGQETQYF
NA	TRBV18	TRBD1	TRBJ2-7	TGTGCCAACTCACCCGGACAGGGAGCCTACGAGCAGTACTTC	CANSPGQGAYEQYF
NA	TRBV29-1	NA	TRBJ2-7	TGCAGCGTTGGGGAGGTTTGGGGGAACGAGCAGTACTTC	CSVGEVWGNEQYF
NA	TRBV27	TRBD1	TRBJ1-5	TGTGCCAGCCGAACGGGGACAGGGTCGGGTCAGCCCCAGCATTTT	CASRTGTGSGQPQHF
NA	TRBV5-1	NA	TRBJ2-7	TGCGCCAGCAGCTCGGGACTGTCCTACGAGCAGTACTTC	CASSSGLSYEQYF
NA	TRBV14	TRBD1	TRBJ2-4	TGTGCCAGCAGCCAAGATAGAGGCAGGGGGCTGGACAAAAACATTCAGTACTTC	CASSQDRGRGLDKNIQYF
NA	TRBV9	NA	TRBJ2-3	TGTGCCAGCAGCGACAGATTGTCGGGAGTGGATACGCAGTATTTT	CASSDRLSGVDTQYF
NA	TRBV5-1	TRBD1	TRBJ2-1	TGCGCCAGCAGCCCCAGACAGGGGGATGGCCATGAGCAGTTCTTC	CASSPRQGDGHEQFF
NA	TRBV11-2	NA	TRBJ1-3	TGTGCCAGCAGCCCCCTCAGGGCCGGAAACACCATATATTTT	CASSPLRAGNTIYF
NA	TRBV18	TRBD1	TRBJ2-3	TGTGCCATAGAGGGGGCCCCGGATACGCAGTATTTT	CAIEGAPDTQYF
NA	TRBV12-5	TRBD2	TRBJ2-3	TGTGCTAGTGCCCTCATACCAGGGACTAGTGCAGATACGCAGTATTTT	CASALIPGTSADTQYF
NA	TRBV14	NA	TRBJ1-2	TGTGCCAGCAGCCAAGAGCAACTTGGCTACACCTTC	CASSQEQLGYTF
NA	TRBV11-2	NA	TRBJ2-2	TGTGCCAGCAGCTTAAACGGGCAGGGTGGCACCGGGGAGCTGTTTTTT	CASSLNGQGGTGELFF